This T cell receptor (beta chain) was found in a study of T cells after yellow fever vaccination. Production of TCR cDNA was by 5'RACE template switching, which also added a universal primer site and UMIs. TCRdb re-analysed the 5' RACE reads in MiXCR, keeping a single row per CDR3 protein. Of about 300,000 distinct CDR3 sequences in the sample, 6.8% were seen once. Concerning this clonotype itself: As yet, its antigen is unknown.

CDR3 length: 13 residues. CDR1 and CDR2 (germline): SGHAT, FQNNGV. The V and J ends lost 9 bases and 2 bases, in that order; junction bases with no gene match: 5. Study-wide results and limits: Highly abundant clonotypes carried over from the bulk population could end up in FACS-sorted repertoires as contaminants.

The sequenced sample was PBMCs, obtained approximately 47 days after the first yellow fever vaccination. This receptor was obtained from a man in his late teens or twenties who received the YFV17D yellow fever vaccine. The chain recombines TRBV11-2 with TRBJ2-7, with TRBD1 matching over 9 bases. The CDR3 bases are TGTGCCAGAGGACAGGGGATGGCCTACGAGCAGTACTTC. Protein: CARGQGMAYEQYF.